This record looks at one TCR beta chain sequence and its context. The sample comes from a study of blood T cell repertoires in COVID-19. Across the study: The samples span acute and convalescent COVID-19 from the United States, Italy and Spain. PBMCs, B-cell-depleted T cells, or T cells provided the cDNA or gDNA that made up the material.

The germline gives CDR1 LNHDA, CDR2 SQIVND (reference sequence). V dropped 5 bases and J dropped 4 bases, with 9 bases sitting between them. The CDR3 sequence is 14 residues long. In the study's own analysis: Reference gene primers were amplified, and this amplification served to estimate nucleated cell counts. TCRdb's copy holds only in-frame clones and misses some; the assay was immunoSEQ multiplex PCR. For V, J and clone size, that table is used; D and trimming come from the DNA. The sample has 120,000 to 150,000 clones, 88% seen once. V gene TRBV19 combines with J gene TRBJ2-6; D is unresolved. The TCR sequence derives from a human donor in a cohort sampled during active COVID-19. Material: peripheral blood. The CDR3 here is CASSPIAGANVLTF. CDR3 DNA: TGTGCCAGTAGTCCAATAGCCGGGGCCAACGTCCTGACTTTC. The full variable domain, its missing parts supplied by reference TRBV19 and TRBJ2-6, is DGGITQSPKYLFRKEGQNVTLSCEQNLNHDAMYWYRQDPGQGLRLIYYSQIVNDFQKGDIAEGYSVSREKKESFPLTVTSAQKNPTAFYLCASSPIAGANVLTFGAGSRLTVL.